This is a list of T cell receptor beta chains from one sample in a study of blood T cell repertoires in COVID-19. Profiled with immunoSEQ multiplex PCR; TCRdb holds only in-frame clones, not every one. This table holds 70,000 to 75,000 clones, over 85% found once. The specimen sequenced was peripheral blood. All receptors derive from a human donor in a cohort sampled during active COVID-19. Each CDR3 is given with its conserved first and last residue. Fields, in order: J gene, V gene, D gene, clone size, CDR3 protein, CDR3 DNA. The D gene is left open where the match is weak. Size values are once, few and many counts, or a class for expanded clones, and some rows have none.

>TRBJ2-5|TRBV5-5|TRBD1|once
CASSFDDRGRETQYF
TGTGCCAGCAGCTTCGACGACAGGGGCAGGGAGACCCAGTACTTC
>TRBJ2-7|TRBV5-1|TRBD2|NA
CASSQTSGSTYEQYF
TGCGCCAGCAGCCAAACTAGCGGGAGCACCTACGAGCAGTACTTC
>TRBJ2-2|TRBV24-1|NA|NA
CATSDKGEYTGELFF
TGTGCCACCAGTGATAAGGGGGAGTACACCGGGGAGCTGTTTTTT
>TRBJ1-5|TRBV6-1|TRBD1|NA
CASSGTGIGVGNQPQHF
TGTGCCAGCAGTGGGACAGGGATAGGAGTGGGCAATCAGCCCCAGCATTTT
>TRBJ2-5|TRBV2|TRBD2|NA
CASGGRGETQYF
TGTGCCAGCGGGGGGAGGGGAGAGACCCAGTACTTC
>TRBJ1-1|TRBV7-3|NA|NA
CASSLSLRGTEAFF
TGTGCCAGCAGCTTAAGTCTCAGGGGCACTGAAGCTTTCTTT
>TRBJ2-5|TRBV5-1|TRBD2|NA
CASSLQAGGSETQYF
TGCGCCAGCAGCTTGCAAGCGGGAGGTTCTGAGACCCAGTACTTC
>TRBJ2-6|TRBV10-3|NA|NA
CATLPQGTGANVLTF
TGTGCCACTCTACCACAGGGCACTGGGGCCAACGTCCTGACTTTC
>TRBJ2-1|TRBV18|TRBD2|NA
CASSPPTSGRGNEQFF
TGTGCCAGCTCACCACCGACTAGCGGGAGGGGCAATGAGCAGTTCTTC
>TRBJ2-1|TRBV5-1|TRBD1|NA
CASSWGQARDEQFF
TGCGCCAGCAGCTGGGGACAGGCTAGGGATGAGCAGTTCTTC